The 24 T cell receptor beta chains reported below all come from one sample, sequenced in a study of stem cell transplantation in POMP-related autoinflammatory disease. Clones were read by immunoSEQ multiplex PCR, and TCRdb kept only the in-frame ones, dropping some. This table holds a few thousand clones, 91% found once. The sample consisted of CD4+ follicular helper T cells (Tfh) from PBMCs, taken after stem cell transplantation. These receptors were taken from a human patient with POMP-related autoinflammation and immune dysregulation (PRAID). The graft donor may be the source of some T cells.

The V call is TRBV11-3, the J call TRBJ1-5; tentative D call: TRBD1 (5 bases). Germline lookup yields CDR1 SGHNT and CDR2 YENEEA. Deletions cut 5 bases from V and 0 bases from J, with 20 bases between. The length of the CDR3 is 18 residues. CDR3 nucleotides: TGTGCCAGCAGCCCCGGCGTGGGGGAACCCTATAGCAATCAGCCCCAGCATTTT. Translation: CASSPGVGEPYSNQPQHF.

This chain links TRBV19 with TRBJ1-1; maybe TRBD1 (6 bases). The CDR3 is made up of 12 amino acids. V lost 10 bases and J 2 bases, leaving 11 bases between the germline ends. The germline V gene encodes CDR1 LNHDA and CDR2 SQIVND (reference sequence). The CDR3 DNA reads as TGTGCCAAAGGGGGTGGCAACACTGAAGCTTTCTTT. Its protein is CAKGGGNTEAFF.

The chain uses TRBV7-9 and TRBJ2-3; D is unresolved. The germline CDR1 and CDR2 sequences are SEHNR and FQNEAQ (reference sequence). The CDR3 is 12 residues long. V lost 2 bases to trimming and J lost 4 bases, with 4 bases between them. CDR3 loop: CASSLIADTQYF. For the CDR3, the DNA is TGTGCCAGCAGCTTAATTGCAGATACGCAGTATTTT. The whole variable domain, filled in from reference TRBV7-9 and TRBJ2-3, reads DTGVSQNPRHKITKRGQNVTFRCDPISEHNRLYWYRQTLGQGPEFLTYFQNEAQLEKSRLLSDRFSAERPKGSFSTLEIQRTEQGDSAMYLCASSLIADTQYFGPGTRLTVL.

The CDR3 DNA reads as TGTGCCACCAGTCTGACTAGCGGAAACACCCCCAGAGAGACCCAGTACTTC. Its protein is CATSLTSGNTPRETQYF. The V and J genes are TRBV15 and TRBJ2-5, with TRBD2 identical over 9 bases. J lost 4 bases, V lost 6 bases, and 15 bases had no gene match. There are 17 residues in the CDR3. Per germline, CDR1 LNHNV and CDR2 YYDKDF (reference sequence).

The V gene is TRBV14, the J gene TRBJ2-3; D is unclear. Trimming stripped 0 bases from V and 9 bases from J, with 10 bases between. Per germline, CDR1 SGHDN and CDR2 FVKESK. The CDR3 covers 13 residues. CDR3 in DNA: TGTGCCAGCAGCCAAGATAGAGGTACCACGCAGTATTTT. The encoded protein is CASSQDRGTTQYF.

The chain combines TRBV27 with TRBJ1-1; D not certain. Trimming took 6 bases from V and 3 from J, leaving 11 bases between them. The CDR3 is 13 residues long. Germline CDR1 MNHEY, CDR2 SMNVEV (reference sequence). In nucleotides, the CDR3 is TGTGCCAGCAGGCGGACCGTTTACACTGAAGCTTTCTTT. Its translation is CASRRTVYTEAFF.

The genes are TRBV25-1 and TRBJ2-5; D not certain. V gave up 1 base and J gave up 4 bases, with 10 bases separating them. This CDR3 contains 14 residues. In germline, CDR1 is MGHDK, CDR2 SYGVNS. The CDR3 DNA reads as TGTGCCAGCAGTGAATCCGGCGGAAGAGAGACCCAGTACTTC. Its translation: CASSESGGRETQYF.

The V gene is TRBV19, the J gene TRBJ1-1; D is unresolved. CDR3 length: 15 residues. V was cut by 6 bases and J by 6 bases, with 20 bases left in between. Germline CDR1 reads LNHDA; CDR2 reads SQIVND (reference sequence). CDR3 loop: CASREASWSGAEAFF. CDR3 nucleotide sequence: TGTGCCAGTAGAGAGGCTTCCTGGAGCGGCGCTGAAGCTTTCTTT.

This chain joins TRBV18 and TRBJ1-1; D not certain. The CDR3 loop spans 12 amino acids. The V gene lost 5 bases and the J gene lost 3 bases, with 7 bases spanning the gap. From germline, CDR1 is KGHSH and CDR2 LQKENI. DNA of the CDR3: TGTGCCAGCTCAGGCCGGGACACTGAAGCTTTCTTT. The encoded protein is CASSGRDTEAFF.

This rearrangement joins TRBV30 to TRBJ1-2; TRBD1 matches 9 bases. Germline V lookup: CDR1 GTSNPN, CDR2 SVGIG (reference sequence). Germline trimming cut 2 bases from V and 5 bases from J; bases unmatched to any gene: 9. The CDR3 loop spans 15 amino acids. DNA for the CDR3: TGTGCCTGGAGTACTCGGACAGGGGTTGGGTATGGCTACACCTTC. It yields the protein CAWSTRTGVGYGYTF.

The chain carries TRBV12-3 or TRBV12-4 and TRBJ1-1, with a possible D match to TRBD1 (5 bases). The CDR3 covers 13 residues. V lost 5 bases and J lost 0, with 7 bases in between. The CDR3: CASSTGLNTEAFF. CDR3 DNA sequence: TGTGCCAGCAGTACAGGACTGAACACTGAAGCTTTCTTT.

CDR3 bases: TGTGCCACCAGTGATTTATCGGGGGGGGCTGGCGAGACCCAGTACTTC. It encodes CATSDLSGGAGETQYF. This chain joins TRBV24-1 and TRBJ2-5; 8 bases agree with TRBD2. This CDR3 region has 16 residues. Germline V gives CDR1 KGHDR, CDR2 SFDVKD. The trim removed 1 base at V and 5 bases at J, leaving 8 bases unmatched.

The chain employs TRBV11-2 and TRBJ2-5; D not resolved. Germline V lookup: CDR1 SGHAT, CDR2 FQNNGV. The CDR3 length is 11 residues. The V end lost 2 bases, the J end lost 5 bases, and 3 bases lay between the germline ends. The CDR3 sequence: CASSLTETQYF. The CDR3 nucleotides read TGTGCCAGCAGCTTAACGGAGACCCAGTACTTC.

The rearrangement links TRBV5-1 to TRBJ1-1; the D gene is possibly TRBD1 (5 bases). V was trimmed by 2 bases and J by 1 base, leaving 9 bases between them. CDR1 is SGHRS and CDR2 is YFSETQ in the germline V gene. The CDR3 has 14 amino acids. Here the CDR3 reads CASSLGTSNTEAFF. In DNA, the CDR3 is TGCGCCAGCAGCTTAGGGACGTCGAACACTGAAGCTTTCTTT. Full variable domain (remainder filled in from reference TRBV5-1 and TRBJ1-1): KAGVTQTPRYLIKTRGQQVTLSCSPISGHRSVSWYQQTPGQGLQFLFEYFSETQRNKGNFPGRFSGRQFSNSRSEMNVSTLELGDSALYLCASSLGTSNTEAFFGQGTRLTVV.

This chain links TRBV28 with TRBJ1-2; tentatively, D is TRBD1 (6 bases). Trimming took 5 bases from V and 7 from J, leaving 17 bases between them. The CDR3 extends over 14 amino acids. Germline V lookup: CDR1 MDHEN, CDR2 SYDVKM. CDR3 coding DNA: TGTGCCAGCAGTACGCCAAGGAGGGGGGGTGGCTACACCTTC. It encodes CASSTPRRGGGYTF.

The count of this clone is one. V gene TRBV21-1 combines with J gene TRBJ1-1. TRBV21-1 represents a pseudogene. The CDR3 is made up of 11 amino acids. The CDR3 sequence: CASSPSPRDEF. The CDR3, as DNA: TGTGCCAGCAGCCCCTCCCCCCGGGACGAATTT.

This rearrangement joins TRBV28 to TRBJ1-1, with a possible D match to TRBD1 (6 bases). The CDR3 length is 12 residues. Trimming removed 3 bases at V and 10 bases at J, with 12 bases between. Germline-derived CDR1 and CDR2 are MDHEN and SYDVKM. CDR3 sequence: CASSFIKGGAFF. In nucleotides, the CDR3 is TGTGCCAGCAGTTTTATTAAGGGGGGAGCTTTCTTT.

There are a few counts of this clone. The chain employs TRBV30 and TRBJ2-7; 7 bases are a match to TRBD1. The length of the CDR3 is 14 residues. J was trimmed by 5 bases and V by 1 base; bases with no gene match: 8. Germline V gene lookup returns CDR1 GTSNPN and CDR2 SVGIG (reference sequence). The CDR3: CAWSALDRAHEQYF. For the CDR3, the DNA is TGTGCCTGGAGTGCCCTCGACAGGGCTCACGAGCAGTACTTC.

Only one count was recorded for this clone. J is TRBJ1-3 and V is TRBV4-2, with a possible D match to TRBD1 (6 bases). Germline V gene data show CDR1 as LGHNA and CDR2 as YNFKEQ. CDR3 size: 15 residues. V shed 0 bases and J shed 6 bases, with 12 bases lying between them. The CDR3 region has the DNA TGTGCCAGCAGCCAAGATGGAAACAGGGTAAACACCATATATTTT. As protein: CASSQDGNRVNTIYF.

V and J are TRBV10-2 and TRBJ1-1, with 9 bases identical to TRBD1. Germline V gene data show CDR1 as WSHSY and CDR2 as SAAADI. The junction had 7 bases not matched to a gene; V was cut back by 8 bases and J by 3 bases. The CDR3 sequence is 14 residues long. CDR3 nucleotide sequence: TGCGCCAGCGGTCCCCGGGACAGGGACACTGAAGCTTTCTTT. It is translated as CASGPRDRDTEAFF.

This clone was seen once. This chain joins TRBV9 and TRBJ1-2; 9 bases agree with TRBD1. Trimming took 5 bases from V and 11 from J; bases not matched to a gene: 7. This CDR3 region has 12 residues. CDR1 SGDLS and CDR2 YYNGEE come from the germline V gene. The CDR3 nucleotides are TGTGCCAGCAGTGCTGGACAGGGGAGATACACCTTC. The encoded protein is CASSAGQGRYTF.

The V call is TRBV2, the J call TRBJ1-5; a possible D gene is TRBD1 (6 bases). CDR3 length equals 13 residues. V lost 7 bases and J 4 bases, leaving 11 bases between the germline ends. The germline CDR1 and CDR2 sequences are SNHLY and FYNNEI. DNA of the CDR3: TGTGCCAGCACGGGAAGGGGGAATCAGCCCCAGCATTTT. Encoded protein: CASTGRGNQPQHF.

The sample holds one count of this clone. The V gene is TRBV20-1, the J gene TRBJ2-5; 7 nucleotides match TRBD2. From germline, CDR1 is DFQATT and CDR2 SNEGSKA (reference sequence). The ends lost 3 bases at V and 7 bases at J; junction bases unmatched: 17. This CDR3 has 16 residues. CDR3 nucleotide sequence: TGCAGTGCTAGTTCCCCGGTGGGAGGGTTGCATGGGACCCAGTACTTC. Protein: CSASSPVGGLHGTQYF.

The rearrangement joins TRBV3-1 (or the pseudogene TRBV3-2) to TRBJ1-5, with a weak D call TRBD1 (6 bases). Trimming shortened V by 7 bases and J by 0 bases, and 13 bases separated the two germline ends. Germline assignment: CDR1 LGHDT and CDR2 YNNKEL (reference sequence). The CDR3 has 15 residues. The CDR3 DNA reads as TGTGCCAGCACCAAGGGACACAATAGCAATCAGCCCCAGCATTTT. It encodes CASTKGHNSNQPQHF.